The 30 T cell receptor beta chains listed next were all sequenced from one sample in a study of T cells expressing NK-cell markers (dated by TCRdb to about 2020). Receptor libraries were prepared by 5' RACE. The data were produced on an Illumina HiSeq 2000. Following reprocessing of the reads by TCRdb, the data hold one row per CDR3 protein sequence and no DNA is available. This sample's table contains 400,000 or so distinct CDR3 sequences. The ten largest account for about 10% of the sample. Sequenced material: blood T cells: a sorted CD56 or NKG2C T cell subset, CD4+ or CD8+ T cells, or bulk PBMC T cells (not recorded which). These TCRs come from a woman aged 45-60 years in good health. Donor details come from another sample of the same person, matched by shared clones.

The V and J genes are TRBV5-1 and TRBJ2-1; TCRdb proposes TRBD2, but this gene call is untestable without DNA. The CDR3 has 15 residues. Germline V lookup: CDR1 SGHRS, CDR2 YFSETQ. CDR3 sequence: CASSLSTREAGEQFF.

The genes are TRBV5-1 and TRBJ2-7; absent DNA, TCRdb's TRBD1 call cannot be checked. The germline CDR1 and CDR2 sequences are SGHRS and YFSETQ. The CDR3 runs 15 residues. CDR3 in amino acids: CASTNPGQDSYEQYF.

This chain uses TRBV4-1 with TRBJ2-7; TCRdb returns TRBD1, unconfirmable since there is no DNA. Per germline, CDR1 MGHRA and CDR2 YSYEKL. This CDR3 is built from 16 residues. The CDR3: CASSQDLAGQGYEQYF.

The chain links TRBV14 to TRBJ2-3; no DNA is available, so the TRBD1 call from TCRdb remains unchecked. Germline V gene sequence: CDR1 SGHDN, CDR2 FVKESK. This CDR3 is 15 amino acids long. The CDR3 loop is CASSQGGGGTDTQYF.

This sequence joins TRBV20-1 and TRBJ1-1; the TCRdb D gene call, TRBD1, has no DNA to confirm it. The length of the CDR3 is 14 residues. Germline V gene sequence: CDR1 DFQATT, CDR2 SNEGSKA (reference sequence). The chain's CDR3 is CSARSGTGEGRAFF.

The J gene is TRBJ2-5, the V gene TRBV9; the D gene TCRdb calls, TRBD2, cannot be checked with no DNA. Germline CDR1 SGDLS, CDR2 YYNGEE. The CDR3 consists of 13 residues. This CDR3 reads CASGSAGQETQYF.

The chain's CDR3 is CASSLDSRAEQFF. The chain employs TRBV12-3 or TRBV12-4 and TRBJ2-1; TCRdb picks TRBD1, but there is no DNA to check that call. This CDR3 has 13 amino acids.

V and J are TRBV6-5 and TRBJ2-1; as DNA is missing, the TRBD2 call by TCRdb cannot be tested. Germline values: CDR1 MNHEY, CDR2 SVGAGI. This CDR3 is built from 15 residues. CDR3 residues: CASSFSGRSGGEQFF.

The V gene is TRBV5-1, the J gene TRBJ1-4; TCRdb gives TRBD1 as the D gene, but with no DNA this cannot be confirmed. Germline loops: CDR1 SGHRS, CDR2 YFSETQ. This CDR3 has 15 residues. CDR3 loop: CASSLATGGYEKLFF.

V and J are TRBV5-1 and TRBJ2-3; checking the TCRdb D call of TRBD2 is not possible without DNA. This CDR3 is 17 amino acids long. Germline assignment: CDR1 SGHRS and CDR2 YFSETQ. CDR3 protein: CASSLAMGGSRSDTQYF.

This chain links TRBV4-1 with TRBJ1-2. Germline CDR1 is MGHRA and CDR2 is YSYEKL. The CDR3 runs 15 residues. The CDR3 here is CASSQDGQTDYGYTF.

The rearrangement joins TRBV6-5 to TRBJ1-4; TCRdb's assignment of TRBD1 cannot be checked, as there is no DNA. The CDR3 is made up of 14 amino acids. Germline V CDR1 and CDR2: MNHEY, SVGAGI. The CDR3 spells CASSYSEQGEKLFF.

The V gene is TRBV30, the J gene TRBJ1-4. Germline V gene sequence: CDR1 GTSNPN, CDR2 SVGIG (reference sequence). This CDR3 spans 14 amino acids. The CDR3 reads CAWSGKGRVEKLFF.

J is TRBJ2-5 and V is TRBV5-6; with no DNA, the TCRdb D assignment of TRBD2 cannot be verified. The germline V gene has CDR1 SGHDT and CDR2 YYEEEE. This CDR3 is built from 16 residues. The CDR3 sequence is CASSLPSGLLRETQYF.

The chain has TRBV5-1 and TRBJ2-3. This CDR3 comprises 12 residues. Germline CDR1 reads SGHRS; CDR2 reads YFSETQ. This CDR3 reads CASSIVTDTQYF. Using reference TRBV5-1 and TRBJ2-3 for the parts outside the CDR3, the full variable domain is KAGVTQTPRYLIKTRGQQVTLSCSPISGHRSVSWYQQTPGQGLQFLFEYFSETQRNKGNFPGRFSGRQFSNSRSEMNVSTLELGDSALYLCASSIVTDTQYFGPGTRLTVL.

This chain connects TRBV28 to TRBJ2-3. This CDR3 is 11 amino acids long. Germline values: CDR1 MDHEN, CDR2 SYDVKM. The CDR3 loop is CVASSTDTQYF.

This chain joins TRBV29-1 and TRBJ1-1; TCRdb names TRBD1, which stays unverified in the absence of DNA. The CDR3 covers 18 residues. Germline-derived CDR1 and CDR2 are SQVTM and ANQGSEA. CDR3 region: CSVEALQVGDRVRTEAFF. Complete variable domain (other parts from reference TRBV29-1 and TRBJ1-1): SAVISQKPSRDICQRGTSLTIQCQVDSQVTMMFWYRQQPGQSLTLIATANQGSEATYESGFVIDKFPISRPNLTFSTLTVSNMSPEDSSIYLCSVEALQVGDRVRTEAFFGQGTRLTVV.

The chain employs TRBV10-3 and TRBJ1-4. Germline CDR1 is ENHRY and CDR2 is SYGVKD. The CDR3 runs 14 residues. The CDR3 loop reads CAPWRRATNEKLFF.

The chain couples TRBV12-3 or TRBV12-4 to TRBJ2-5; TCRdb lists TRBD1, though no DNA is available to test this call. The CDR3 runs to 14 residues. CDR3 sequence reads: CASRETGWGETQYF.

The CDR3: CASSPGLVGVFETQYF. The chain is built from TRBV12-3 or TRBV12-4 and TRBJ2-5; the TCRdb call, TRBD1, lacks DNA for checking. The CDR3 sequence is 16 residues long.

The chain couples TRBV5-1 to TRBJ2-1; with no DNA, the TCRdb D assignment of TRBD2 cannot be verified. The CDR3 runs 18 residues. The germline V gene encodes CDR1 SGHRS and CDR2 YFSETQ. CDR3 residues: CASSSGLGPMSSYNEQFF.

The chain has TRBV9 and TRBJ1-2. Germline assignment: CDR1 SGDLS and CDR2 YYNGEE. This CDR3 is 12 amino acids long. The CDR3 protein is CASLRGEDGYTF. Filled out from reference TRBV9 and TRBJ1-2, the complete variable domain reads DSGVTQTPKHLITATGQRVTLRCSPRSGDLSVYWYQQSLDQGLQFLIQYYNGEERAKGNILERFSAQQFPDLHSELNLSSLELGDSALYFCASLRGEDGYTFGSGTRLTVV.

The genes are TRBV7-2 and TRBJ2-2; TCRdb's D call of TRBD2 is untestable without DNA. Germline V lookup: CDR1 SGHTA, CDR2 FQGNSA. This CDR3 is 17 amino acids long. The CDR3 loop is CASSLQGEGGDTGELFF. Filled out from reference TRBV7-2 and TRBJ2-2, the complete variable domain reads GAGVSQSPSNKVTEKGKDVELRCDPISGHTALYWYRQSLGQGLEFLIYFQGNSAPDKSGLPSDRFSAERTGGSVSTLTIQRTQQEDSAVYLCASSLQGEGGDTGELFFGEGSRLTVL.

The V and J genes are TRBV2 and TRBJ2-2; TCRdb reports TRBD2, a call that lacks DNA to check it against. Germline V lookup: CDR1 SNHLY, CDR2 FYNNEI. CDR3 length: 15 residues. The CDR3 reads CASNPGLAVGGELFF.

V and J are TRBV5-1 and TRBJ2-7; TCRdb reports TRBD1, a call that lacks DNA to check it against. Germline CDR1 is SGHRS and CDR2 is YFSETQ. The CDR3 is made up of 13 amino acids. The CDR3 reads CASSLTAGTEQYF.

V and J are TRBV2 and TRBJ2-1; the D gene TCRdb calls, TRBD2, cannot be checked with no DNA. CDR1 and CDR2 from the germline V gene are SNHLY and FYNNEI. This CDR3 has 16 residues. The CDR3 sequence: CASMVGYVEGGNEQFF.

The J gene is TRBJ2-1, the V gene TRBV10-3; the D call of TRBD2 rests on TCRdb alone, since no DNA is present to check it. The CDR3 totals 14 residues. Germline assignment: CDR1 ENHRY and CDR2 SYGVKD. CDR3 loop: CAIASGLSYNEQFF.

The chain has TRBV10-2 and TRBJ1-6. There are 14 residues in the CDR3. Germline values: CDR1 WSHSY, CDR2 SAAADI. The CDR3 protein is CASNLLGQGSPLHF.

The genes are TRBV6-2 or TRBV6-3 and TRBJ2-1. CDR1 is MNHEY, CDR2 SVGEGT, per germline. This CDR3 contains 13 residues. Here the CDR3 reads CASKGGSYNEQFF.

V usage is TRBV5-1 and J usage is TRBJ2-1; TCRdb outputs TRBD2, but without DNA this stays unchecked. The CDR3 contains 15 residues. Germline-derived CDR1 and CDR2 are SGHRS and YFSETQ. The CDR3 sequence: CASSLGLPITNEQFF. The complete variable domain, with remaining parts taken from reference TRBV5-1 and TRBJ2-1, reads KAGVTQTPRYLIKTRGQQVTLSCSPISGHRSVSWYQQTPGQGLQFLFEYFSETQRNKGNFPGRFSGRQFSNSRSEMNVSTLELGDSALYLCASSLGLPITNEQFFGPGTRLTVL.